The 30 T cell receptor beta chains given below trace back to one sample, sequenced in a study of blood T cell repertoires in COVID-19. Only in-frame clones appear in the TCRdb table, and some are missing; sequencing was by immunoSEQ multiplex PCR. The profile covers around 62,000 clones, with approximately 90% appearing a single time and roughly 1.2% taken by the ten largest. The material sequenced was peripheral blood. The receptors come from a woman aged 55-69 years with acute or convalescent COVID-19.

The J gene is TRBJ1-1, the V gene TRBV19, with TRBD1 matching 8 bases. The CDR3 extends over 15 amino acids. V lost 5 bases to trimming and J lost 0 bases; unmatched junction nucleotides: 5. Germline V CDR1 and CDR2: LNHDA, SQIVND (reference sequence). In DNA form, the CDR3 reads TGTGCCAGTAGTCCCCTGGGACAGGTGAACACTGAAGCTTTCTTT. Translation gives CASSPLGQVNTEAFF.

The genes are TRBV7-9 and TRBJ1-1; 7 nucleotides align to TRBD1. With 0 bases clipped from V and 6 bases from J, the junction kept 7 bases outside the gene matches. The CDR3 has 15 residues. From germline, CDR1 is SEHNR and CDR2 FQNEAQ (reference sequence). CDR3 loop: CASSLARIGGSEAFF. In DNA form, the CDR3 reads TGTGCCAGCAGCTTAGCGCGCATAGGGGGCTCTGAAGCTTTCTTT.

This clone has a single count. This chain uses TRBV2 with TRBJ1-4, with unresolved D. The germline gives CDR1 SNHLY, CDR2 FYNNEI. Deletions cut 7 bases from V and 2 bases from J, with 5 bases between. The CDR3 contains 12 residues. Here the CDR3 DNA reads TGTGCCAGCACAGTCACTAATGAAAAACTGTTTTTT. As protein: CASTVTNEKLFF.

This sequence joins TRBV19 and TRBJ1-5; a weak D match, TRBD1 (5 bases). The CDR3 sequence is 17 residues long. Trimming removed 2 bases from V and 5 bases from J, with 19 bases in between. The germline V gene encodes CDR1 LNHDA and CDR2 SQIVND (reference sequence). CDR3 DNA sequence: TGTGCCAGTAGTATAACAGGCACTTCCACTTTCGATCAGCCCCAGCATTTT. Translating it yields CASSITGTSTFDQPQHF.

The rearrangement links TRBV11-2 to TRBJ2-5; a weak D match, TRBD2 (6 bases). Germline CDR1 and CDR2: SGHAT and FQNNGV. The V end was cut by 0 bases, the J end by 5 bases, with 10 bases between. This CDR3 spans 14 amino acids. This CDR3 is CASSLEVLAETQYF. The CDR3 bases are TGTGCCAGCAGCTTAGAGGTTCTAGCGGAGACCCAGTACTTC.

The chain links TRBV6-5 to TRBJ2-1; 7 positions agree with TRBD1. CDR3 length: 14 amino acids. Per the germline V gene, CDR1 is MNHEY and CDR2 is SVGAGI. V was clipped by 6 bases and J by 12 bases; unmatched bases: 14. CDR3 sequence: CASSVGQVPMRQFF. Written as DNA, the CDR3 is TGTGCCAGCAGCGTTGGACAGGTCCCAATGAGGCAGTTCTTC.

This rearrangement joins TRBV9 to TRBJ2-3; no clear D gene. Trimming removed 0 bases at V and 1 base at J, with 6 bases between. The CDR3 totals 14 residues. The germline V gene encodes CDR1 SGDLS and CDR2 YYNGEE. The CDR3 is CASSVESGTDTQYF. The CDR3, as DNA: TGTGCCAGCAGCGTAGAATCGGGCACAGATACGCAGTATTTT.

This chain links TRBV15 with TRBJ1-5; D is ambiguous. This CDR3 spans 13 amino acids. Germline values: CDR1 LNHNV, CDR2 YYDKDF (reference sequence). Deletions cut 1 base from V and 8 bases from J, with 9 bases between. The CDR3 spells CATSRVGPEPQHF. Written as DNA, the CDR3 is TGTGCCACCAGCAGAGTGGGCCCAGAGCCCCAGCATTTT.

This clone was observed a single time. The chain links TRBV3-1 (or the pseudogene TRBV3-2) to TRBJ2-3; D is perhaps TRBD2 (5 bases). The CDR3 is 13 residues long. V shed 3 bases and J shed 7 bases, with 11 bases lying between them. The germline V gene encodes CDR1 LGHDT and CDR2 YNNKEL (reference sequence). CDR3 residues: CASSQGSPNTQYF. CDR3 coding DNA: TGTGCCAGCAGCCAGGGGAGCCCGAATACGCAGTATTTT.

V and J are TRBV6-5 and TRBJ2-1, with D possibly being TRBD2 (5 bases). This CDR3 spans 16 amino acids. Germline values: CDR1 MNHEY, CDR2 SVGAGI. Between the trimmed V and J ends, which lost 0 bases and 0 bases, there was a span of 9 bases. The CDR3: CASSYSGGSSYNEQFF. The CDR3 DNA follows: TGTGCCAGCAGTTACTCGGGTGGGAGCTCCTACAATGAGCAGTTCTTC.

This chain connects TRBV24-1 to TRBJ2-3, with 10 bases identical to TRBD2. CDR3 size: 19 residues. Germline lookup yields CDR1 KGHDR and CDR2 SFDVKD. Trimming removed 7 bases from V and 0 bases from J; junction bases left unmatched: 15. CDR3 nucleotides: TGTGCCACCAGCGGGGCTCAGGGTAGCGGGGGGCCGAGCACAGATACGCAGTATTTT. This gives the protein CATSGAQGSGGPSTDTQYF.

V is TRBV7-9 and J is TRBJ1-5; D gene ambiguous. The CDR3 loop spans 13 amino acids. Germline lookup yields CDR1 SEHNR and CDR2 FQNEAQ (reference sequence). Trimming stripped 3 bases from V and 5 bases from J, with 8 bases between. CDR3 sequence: CASSFFADQPQHF. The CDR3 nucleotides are TGTGCCAGCAGCTTTTTTGCGGATCAGCCCCAGCATTTT.

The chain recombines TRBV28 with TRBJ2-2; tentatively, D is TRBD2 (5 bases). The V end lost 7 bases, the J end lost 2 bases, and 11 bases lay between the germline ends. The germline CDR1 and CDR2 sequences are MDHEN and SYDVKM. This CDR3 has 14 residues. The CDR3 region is CASTPGVNTGELFF. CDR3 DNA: TGTGCCAGCACCCCCGGGGTCAACACCGGGGAGCTGTTTTTT.

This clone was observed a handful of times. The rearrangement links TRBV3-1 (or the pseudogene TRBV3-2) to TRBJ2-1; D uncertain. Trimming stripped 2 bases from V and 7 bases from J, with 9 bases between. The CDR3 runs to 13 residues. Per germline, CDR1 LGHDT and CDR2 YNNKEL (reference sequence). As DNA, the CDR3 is TGTGCCAGCAGCCAACTCAGGTCAAATGAGCAGTTCTTC. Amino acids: CASSQLRSNEQFF.

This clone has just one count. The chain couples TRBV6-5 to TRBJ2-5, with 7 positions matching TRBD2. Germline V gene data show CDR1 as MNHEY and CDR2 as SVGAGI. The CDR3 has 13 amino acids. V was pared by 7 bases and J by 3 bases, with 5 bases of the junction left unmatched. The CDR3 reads CASKPGGEETQYF. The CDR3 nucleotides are TGTGCCAGCAAGCCGGGAGGAGAAGAGACCCAGTACTTC.

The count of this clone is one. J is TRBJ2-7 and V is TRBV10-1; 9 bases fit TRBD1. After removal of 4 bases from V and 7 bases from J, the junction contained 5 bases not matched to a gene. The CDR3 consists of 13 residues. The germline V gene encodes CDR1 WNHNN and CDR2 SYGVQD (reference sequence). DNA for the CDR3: TGCGCCAGCAGTGCAACAGGGGGCGATGAGCAGTACGTC. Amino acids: CASSATGGDEQYV.

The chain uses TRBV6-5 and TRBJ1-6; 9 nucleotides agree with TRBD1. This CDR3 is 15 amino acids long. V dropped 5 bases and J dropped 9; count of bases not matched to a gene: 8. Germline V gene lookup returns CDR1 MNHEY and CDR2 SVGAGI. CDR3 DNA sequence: TGTGCCAGCAGTCCTAACCACAGGGGGCGTTCACCCCTCCACTTT. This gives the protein CASSPNHRGRSPLHF.

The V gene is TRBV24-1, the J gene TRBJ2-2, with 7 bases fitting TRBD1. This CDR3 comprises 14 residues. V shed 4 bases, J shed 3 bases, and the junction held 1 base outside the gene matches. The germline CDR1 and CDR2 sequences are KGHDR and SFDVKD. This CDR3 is CATSEDRYTGELFF. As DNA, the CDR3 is TGTGCCACCAGTGAGGACAGGTACACCGGGGAGCTGTTTTTT.

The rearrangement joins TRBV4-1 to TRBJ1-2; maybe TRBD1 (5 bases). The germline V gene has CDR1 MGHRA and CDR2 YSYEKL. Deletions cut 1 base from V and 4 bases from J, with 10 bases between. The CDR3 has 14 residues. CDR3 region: CASSQVGVIYGYTF. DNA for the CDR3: TGCGCCAGCAGCCAAGTAGGGGTAATCTATGGCTACACCTTC.

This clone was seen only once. Here the CDR3 reads CASSESRGRNEQFF. DNA of the CDR3: TGCGCCAGCAGTGAGTCGAGGGGGCGCAATGAGCAGTTCTTC. This sequence joins TRBV10-1 and TRBJ2-1; 7 bases map to TRBD1. This CDR3 has 14 residues. V trimming: 0 bases; J trimming: 6 bases; junction bases outside the gene matches: 2. Germline-derived CDR1 and CDR2 are WNHNN and SYGVQD (reference sequence).

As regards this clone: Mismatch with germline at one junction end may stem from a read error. In DNA form, the CDR3 reads TGTGCCTGGAGTGCCGGACAGGGAGATAACTCACCCCTCCACTTT. Translated, it gives CAWSAGQGDNSPLHF. J is TRBJ1-6 and V is TRBV30; 8 bases are a match to TRBD1. The CDR3 totals 15 residues. Germline V gives CDR1 GTSNPN, CDR2 SVGIG (reference sequence).

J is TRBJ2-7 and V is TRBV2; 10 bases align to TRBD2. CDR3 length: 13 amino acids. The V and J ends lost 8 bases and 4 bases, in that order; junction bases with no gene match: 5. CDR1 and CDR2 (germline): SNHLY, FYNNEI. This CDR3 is CASGPTSGYEQYV. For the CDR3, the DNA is TGTGCCAGCGGCCCGACTAGCGGGTACGAGCAGTACGTC.

CDR3 bases: TGTGCCAGCAGCTATACAGAGGGGGCTGGCTACACCTTC. Residues: CASSYTEGAGYTF. This rearrangement joins TRBV7-9 to TRBJ1-2; 7 nucleotides match TRBD1. There are 13 residues in the CDR3. Losses at the gene ends were 4 bases for V and 7 bases for J; bases not matched to a gene: 6. Germline CDR1 reads SEHNR; CDR2 reads FQNEAQ (reference sequence).

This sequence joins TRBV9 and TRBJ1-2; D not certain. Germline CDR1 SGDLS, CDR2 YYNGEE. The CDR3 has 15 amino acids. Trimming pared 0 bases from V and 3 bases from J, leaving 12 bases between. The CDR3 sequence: CASSVGAVVYYGYTF. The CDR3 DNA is TGTGCCAGCAGCGTAGGAGCGGTGGTTTACTATGGCTACACCTTC.

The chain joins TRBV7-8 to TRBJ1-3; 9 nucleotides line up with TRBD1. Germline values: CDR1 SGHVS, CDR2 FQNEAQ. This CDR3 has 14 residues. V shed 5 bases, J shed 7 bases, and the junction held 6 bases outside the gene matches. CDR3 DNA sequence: TGTGCCAGCAGCGCTGGGACAGGGTTTAACACCATATATTTT. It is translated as CASSAGTGFNTIYF.

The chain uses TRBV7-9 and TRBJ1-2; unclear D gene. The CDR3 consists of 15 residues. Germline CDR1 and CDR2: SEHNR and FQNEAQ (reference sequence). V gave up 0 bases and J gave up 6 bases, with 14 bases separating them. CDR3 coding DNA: TGTGCCAGCAGCTTAGCCACACAGCCCCGCCATGGCTACACCTTC. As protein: CASSLATQPRHGYTF.

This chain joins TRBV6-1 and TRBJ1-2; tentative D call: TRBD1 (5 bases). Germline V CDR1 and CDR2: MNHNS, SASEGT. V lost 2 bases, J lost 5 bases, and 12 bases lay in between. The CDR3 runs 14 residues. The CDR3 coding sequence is TGTGCCAGCAGTGAAATAAACAGGAATTATGGCTACACCTTC. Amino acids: CASSEINRNYGYTF.

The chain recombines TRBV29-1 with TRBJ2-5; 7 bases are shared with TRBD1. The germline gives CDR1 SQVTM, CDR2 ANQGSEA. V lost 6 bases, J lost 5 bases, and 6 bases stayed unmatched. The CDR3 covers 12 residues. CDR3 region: CSVRTGGETQYF. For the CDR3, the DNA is TGCAGCGTCAGGACAGGTGGGGAGACCCAGTACTTC.

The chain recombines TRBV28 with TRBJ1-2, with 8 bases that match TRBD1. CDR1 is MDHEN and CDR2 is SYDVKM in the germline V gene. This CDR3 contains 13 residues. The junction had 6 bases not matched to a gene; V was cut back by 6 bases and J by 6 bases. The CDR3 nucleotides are TGTGCCAGCAGACCTGGACAGGGCCATGGCTACACCTTC. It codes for CASRPGQGHGYTF.

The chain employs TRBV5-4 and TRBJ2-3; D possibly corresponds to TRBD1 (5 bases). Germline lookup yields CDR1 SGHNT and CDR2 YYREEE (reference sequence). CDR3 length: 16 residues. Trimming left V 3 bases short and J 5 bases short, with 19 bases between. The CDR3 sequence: CASSSANRGLRDTQYF. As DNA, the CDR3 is TGTGCCAGCAGCTCGGCCAATAGGGGCTTAAGAGATACGCAGTATTTT.